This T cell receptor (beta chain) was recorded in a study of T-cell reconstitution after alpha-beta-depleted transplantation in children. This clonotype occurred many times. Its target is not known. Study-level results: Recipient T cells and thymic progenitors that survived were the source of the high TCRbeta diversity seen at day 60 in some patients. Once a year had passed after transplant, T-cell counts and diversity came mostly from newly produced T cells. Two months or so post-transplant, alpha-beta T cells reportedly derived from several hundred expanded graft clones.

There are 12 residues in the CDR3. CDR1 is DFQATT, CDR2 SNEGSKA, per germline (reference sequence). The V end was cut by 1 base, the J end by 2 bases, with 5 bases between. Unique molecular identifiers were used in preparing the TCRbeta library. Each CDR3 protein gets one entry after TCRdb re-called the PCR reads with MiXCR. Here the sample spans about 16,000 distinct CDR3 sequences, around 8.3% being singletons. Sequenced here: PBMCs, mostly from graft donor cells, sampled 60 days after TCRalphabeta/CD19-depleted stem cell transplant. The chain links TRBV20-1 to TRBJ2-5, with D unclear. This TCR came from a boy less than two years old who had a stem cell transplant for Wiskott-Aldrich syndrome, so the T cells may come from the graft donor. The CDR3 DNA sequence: TGCAGTGCTAGAGGGGGACAAGAGACCCAGTACTTC. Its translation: CSARGGQETQYF.